This TCR beta chain was captured in a study of CD8+ T cells in alopecia areata. For the study at large: For the treated group, dosing was oral tofacitinib at 5 to 10 mg twice daily.

Peripheral blood and lesional scalp punch biopsies came from alopecia areata patients. Researchers picked out CD4+ and CD8+ T cells from PBMCs by sorting. The CDR3 covers 13 residues. Germline V gene data show CDR1 as SNHLY and CDR2 as FYNNEI. V was shortened by 4 bases and J by 7 bases, with 11 bases between the two germline ends. Sequencing used cDNA as its template, made by extracting RNA and reverse transcribing it. Sequenced by immunoSEQ multiplex PCR; TCRdb stores in-frame clones only, minus some. The sample shows under 300,000 clones, roughly two thirds of them seen only once. This specimen was CD4+ T cells sorted from blood, taken at week 0. This chain joins TRBV2 and TRBJ2-1; D could derive from TRBD1 or TRBD2 (5 bases each). This sequence was found in a human donor with alopecia areata. As DNA, the CDR3 is TGTGCCAGCAGTGGGGACGGACGAAATGAGCAGTTCTTC. Encoded protein: CASSGDGRNEQFF.